These 14 T cell receptor beta chains were all obtained from the same sample, sequenced in a study of CD8 T cells in Susac syndrome. The RNA input was roughly 0.45 to 1 ug, and it was reverse transcribed with random hexamers. TCRdb itself ran the immunoSEQ multiplex PCR reads through MiXCR, one entry per CDR3 protein. The repertoire has about 66,000 distinct CDR3 sequences, 85% to 95% of them found once; the top ten carry 0.45% to 0.65%. The sample taken for sequencing was CD8+ T cells from PBMCs. The receptor source for this set is a human donor with multiple sclerosis.

This clonotype appeared a single time. The rearrangement uses TRBV11-3 and TRBJ2-1; tentatively, D is TRBD2 (7 bases). CDR1 is SGHNT and CDR2 is YENEEA in the germline V gene. The CDR3 spans 13 residues. V lost 2 bases and J 8 bases, leaving 10 bases between the germline ends. The DNA of the CDR3 is TGTGCCAGCAGCTTACGGGGGGCCGATGAGCAGTTCTTC. It specifies CASSLRGADEQFF.

The chain uses TRBV5-1 and TRBJ2-5; 11 positions agree with TRBD2. The germline CDR1 and CDR2 sequences are SGHRS and YFSETQ. This CDR3 comprises 16 residues. V dropped 5 bases and J dropped 2; count of bases not matched to a gene: 8. The CDR3 nucleotides are TGCGCCAGCAGGGCCTCGACTAGCGGGATTCAAGAGACCCAGTACTTC. Its protein product is CASRASTSGIQETQYF.

Written as DNA, the CDR3 is TGTGCCAGCAGTCTCCCCGAGGACCAAGAGACCCAGTACTTC. As protein: CASSLPEDQETQYF. The chain is built from TRBV28 and TRBJ2-5, with no clear D. The CDR3 loop spans 14 amino acids. Trimming removed 5 bases from V and 0 bases from J, with 10 bases in between. Germline V lookup: CDR1 MDHEN, CDR2 SYDVKM.

V is TRBV9 and J is TRBJ1-5; D is uncertain. Germline CDR1 SGDLS, CDR2 YYNGEE. The CDR3 runs 14 residues. V gave up 0 bases and J gave up 4 bases, with 8 bases separating them. CDR3 amino acids: CASSVERRNQPQHF. Here the CDR3 DNA reads TGTGCCAGCAGCGTAGAAAGGAGGAATCAGCCCCAGCATTTT.

Details on this clonotype: One end of the junction fails to match germline, which may point to a read error. The chain recombines TRBV29-1 with TRBJ1-1; D unresolved. Germline V CDR1 and CDR2: SQVTM, ANQGSEA. The CDR3 length is 10 residues. CDR3 sequence reads: CSVGLDSEVF. The CDR3, as DNA: TGCAGCGTTGGGCTGGATTCTGAGGTCTTT.

The chain carries TRBV13 and TRBJ2-7, with 7 positions matching TRBD2. CDR1 is PRHDT and CDR2 is FYEKMQ in the germline V gene (reference sequence). This CDR3 has 14 amino acids. V gave up 4 bases and J gave up 3 bases; unmatched junction bases: 6. CDR3 coding DNA: TGTGCCAGCAGCTCAACGGGACTAAGCTACGAGCAGTACTTC. As protein: CASSSTGLSYEQYF.

This rearrangement joins TRBV7-9 to TRBJ2-7, with a weak D call TRBD1 (5 bases). Germline V gene data show CDR1 as SEHNR and CDR2 as FQNEAQ (reference sequence). CDR3 length: 12 residues. Trimming pared 10 bases from V and 5 bases from J, leaving 15 bases between. The CDR3 loop is CATQQAVHEQYF. In DNA, the CDR3 is TGTGCCACCCAACAGGCGGTCCACGAGCAGTACTTC.

The chain combines TRBV7-9 with TRBJ2-7; TRBD1 aligns across 9 bases. CDR3 length: 14 residues. Germline CDR1 SEHNR, CDR2 FQNEAQ (reference sequence). J was trimmed by 6 bases and V by 0 bases; bases with no gene match: 3. The CDR3 here is CASSLAQGAREQYF. The CDR3 DNA reads as TGTGCCAGCAGCTTAGCACAGGGGGCGCGCGAGCAGTACTTC.

The V call is TRBV18, the J call TRBJ2-5; 8 nucleotides match TRBD1. In germline, CDR1 is KGHSH, CDR2 LQKENI. The J segment lost 1 base and the V segment lost 5 bases, leaving 3 bases of the junction unmatched. The CDR3 runs to 14 residues. In DNA, the CDR3 is TGTGCCAGCTCATCCGGACAGGGCCAAGAGACCCAGTACTTC. Translating gives CASSSGQGQETQYF. Looking up the rest from reference TRBV18 and TRBJ2-5 gives the full variable domain: NAGVMQNPRHLVRRRGQEARLRCSPMKGHSHVYWYRQLPEEGLKFMVYLQKENIIDESGMPKERFSAEFPKEGPSILRIQQVVRGDSAAYFCASSSGQGQETQYFGPGTRLLVL.

The J gene is TRBJ1-5, the V gene TRBV6-6, with 10 bases lining up with TRBD1. V trimming: 6 bases; J trimming: 5 bases; junction bases outside the gene matches: 7. The CDR3 runs 15 residues. From germline, CDR1 is MNHNY and CDR2 SVGAGI (reference sequence). CDR3 sequence (DNA): TGTGCCAGCAGCGGGACAGGGGCGTCACATCAGCCCCAGCATTTT. Translated: CASSGTGASHQPQHF.

The chain uses TRBV12-3 or TRBV12-4 and TRBJ2-5; weak D call: TRBD1 (5 bases). Trimming took off 1 base at V and 9 bases at J, with 9 bases between the two ends. The CDR3 contains 12 residues. The CDR3 DNA sequence: TGTGCCAGCAGTTTAGTTGGGGCTTCCCAGTACTTC. It yields the protein CASSLVGASQYF.

The V and J genes are TRBV9 and TRBJ1-5; no clear D gene. The CDR3 has 13 amino acids. V was clipped by 5 bases and J by 4 bases, with 10 bases between them. Germline V lookup: CDR1 SGDLS, CDR2 YYNGEE. In DNA, the CDR3 is TGTGCCAGCAGTCCCTTTTGGAATCAGCCCCAGCATTTT. Protein: CASSPFWNQPQHF.

V gene TRBV5-6 combines with J gene TRBJ2-3; 12 bases map to TRBD2. Trimming cost V 3 bases and J 6 bases; bases outside gene matches: 8. This CDR3 has 16 amino acids. Per the germline V gene, CDR1 is SGHDT and CDR2 is YYEEEE. The CDR3 spells CASSSGLAGLRDTQYF. CDR3 nucleotides: TGTGCCAGCAGCTCCGGACTAGCGGGACTCCGGGATACGCAGTATTTT.

The CDR3: CASSLLSAKNIQYF. In DNA, the CDR3 is TGTGCCAGCAGTTTATTGTCGGCCAAAAACATTCAGTACTTC. V usage is TRBV27 and J usage is TRBJ2-4; D gene ambiguous. V was trimmed by 1 base and J by 1 base, leaving 5 bases between them. Germline V gene data show CDR1 as MNHEY and CDR2 as SMNVEV (reference sequence). This CDR3 is 14 amino acids long.